The rows below give T cell receptor beta chains drawn from one sample of a study of blood T cell repertoires in COVID-19. The assay was immunoSEQ multiplex PCR, and TCRdb's table has in-frame clones only and misses some. The sample yields approximately 250,000 clones, roughly 90% seen once. Sequencing was done on a sample of PBMCs or T cells enriched from blood (not recorded which). Receptors originate from a young woman who had recovered from COVID-19. Each CDR3 is given with its conserved first and last residue. A D gene is named only where the DNA matches it firmly. The size of a clone is reported for some rows only, either as once, few or many, or as a class for expanded clones.

clone size: -; D gene: -; V gene: TRBV19; CDR3 protein: CASTTGGLFGNTIYF
clone size: -; D gene: TRBD2; V gene: TRBV19; CDR3 protein: CASSIQAGLAGADTQYF
clone size: few; D gene: TRBD2; V gene: TRBV13; CDR3 protein: CASSSRTTLGGGANTQYF
clone size: once; D gene: -; V gene: TRBV24-1; CDR3 protein: CATSDPLLYPEDEQFF
clone size: -; D gene: TRBD1; V gene: TRBV7-2; CDR3 protein: CASSSRGQGTIGELFF
clone size: -; D gene: TRBD2; V gene: TRBV28; CDR3 protein: CASSLRGLGVIAGPYNEQFF
clone size: once; D gene: -; V gene: TRBV27; CDR3 protein: CASSFGSRFTEAFF
clone size: -; D gene: -; V gene: TRBV5-1; CDR3 protein: CASSLGRTGNYGYTF
clone size: -; D gene: -; V gene: TRBV7-2; CDR3 protein: CASSLGDRPMTTEAFF
clone size: -; D gene: -; V gene: TRBV9; CDR3 protein: CASSRDSNQPQHF
clone size: few; D gene: -; V gene: TRBV6-5; CDR3 protein: CASSSNGIYQETQYF
clone size: once; D gene: TRBD1; V gene: TRBV30; CDR3 protein: CAWSADRGLFIQETQYF
clone size: -; D gene: TRBD1; V gene: TRBV9; CDR3 protein: CASSATGAPLYGYTF
clone size: -; D gene: TRBD1; V gene: TRBV6-5; CDR3 protein: CASSSTGGGGYTF
clone size: -; D gene: -; V gene: TRBV7-9; CDR3 protein: CASSLGAVNQPQHF
clone size: -; D gene: -; V gene: TRBV3-1/TRBV3-2; CDR3 protein: CASSQVGPVPVNETQYF
clone size: few; D gene: -; V gene: TRBV6-5; CDR3 protein: CASSRHGPEQYF
clone size: -; D gene: TRBD2; V gene: TRBV4-2; CDR3 protein: CASSQEVASGRNEQFF
clone size: -; D gene: -; V gene: TRBV5-5; CDR3 protein: CASSLLPETQYF
clone size: -; D gene: TRBD2; V gene: TRBV5-1; CDR3 protein: CASSSGLAGGLQTDTQYF
clone size: -; D gene: TRBD1; V gene: TRBV2; CDR3 protein: CASSGTGGTEAFF
clone size: -; D gene: -; V gene: TRBV30; CDR3 protein: CACTVGVNTEAFF
clone size: few; D gene: -; V gene: TRBV10-3; CDR3 protein: CAISSGTRGNEQFF
clone size: -; D gene: -; V gene: TRBV2; CDR3 protein: CASSESRHRNTEAFF